The clone carrying this T cell receptor (beta chain) was seen at least ten times. Its antigen is as yet unknown. TCRdb used MiXCR to reprocess the 5' RACE reads, holding one entry per CDR3 protein. The repertoire consists of 300,000 to 350,000 distinct CDR3 sequences, with roughly 15% occurring once and the leading ten covering 20% to 25%. The data were obtained in a study of T-cell memory formation after mild COVID-19. Overall study results and limits: SARS-CoV-2 specificity was not confirmed for second-wave clones peaking on day 37. Clones contracting day 15 to 85 were balanced CD4/CD8; later expanders leaned CD4+. Pre-infection memory showed some responding clones, and this suggested that cross-reactive memory joined.

Input material: PBMCs or a T cell subset sorted from them (not recorded which). This sequence originates from a man aged 18 to 35 who had mild COVID-19 (a few samples of this study predate the infection). Cell type and time point are not known.

CDR3 DNA: TGTGCCAGCAGCTTAGGGGCCGCTGAGCAGTTCTTC. This codes for CASSLGAAEQFF. The V call is TRBV11-2, the J call TRBJ2-1; D uncertain. V lost 1 base to trimming and J lost 9 bases, with 7 bases between them. The length of the CDR3 is 12 residues. The germline gives CDR1 SGHAT, CDR2 FQNNGV. The variable domain in full, completed from reference TRBV11-2 and TRBJ2-1, reads EAGVAQSPRYKIIEKRQSVAFWCNPISGHATLYWYQQILGQGPKLLIQFQNNGVVDDSQLPKDRFSAERLKGVDSTLKIQPAKLEDSAVYLCASSLGAAEQFFGPGTRLTVL.